Shown below are 3 T cell receptor beta chains from a single sample sequenced in a study of T-cell memory formation after mild COVID-19. Via MiXCR, TCRdb re-called the 5' RACE reads, giving one row per CDR3 protein. This table has around 200,000 distinct CDR3 sequences, 20% to 25% appearing once. The sequencing sample was made of PBMCs or a T cell subset sorted from them (not recorded which). The source is an adult woman who had mild COVID-19 (a few samples of this study predate the infection). Cell type and time point are not known.

This clonotype was detected only a few times. The chain uses TRBV24-1 and TRBJ2-1, with D unresolved. The CDR3 sequence is 17 residues long. Per germline, CDR1 KGHDR and CDR2 SFDVKD. V was cut by 3 bases and J by 0 bases, with 14 bases left in between. The CDR3 region is CATSDTRTDSSYNEQFF. The CDR3 region has the DNA TGTGCCACCAGTGATACCCGGACGGATAGCTCCTACAATGAGCAGTTCTTC.

This clonotype has more than one count but fewer than ten. The V call is TRBV5-1, the J call TRBJ1-5; 7 nucleotides line up with TRBD1. J lost 4 bases, V lost 2 bases, and 6 bases had no gene match. The length of the CDR3 is 15 residues. Germline V gives CDR1 SGHRS, CDR2 YFSETQ. CDR3 region: CASSFGTDSNQPQHF. In DNA form, the CDR3 reads TGCGCCAGCAGCTTCGGGACAGATTCTAATCAGCCCCAGCATTTT.

This clonotype was observed a few times. The V gene is TRBV12-3 or TRBV12-4, the J gene TRBJ2-3, with D hard to call. Trimming cost V 3 bases and J 2 bases, with 15 bases left between them. The CDR3 is 16 amino acids. CDR3: CASSFTTSRPTDTQYF. The CDR3 nucleotides are TGTGCCAGCAGTTTCACCACTTCTCGACCCACAGATACGCAGTATTTT.